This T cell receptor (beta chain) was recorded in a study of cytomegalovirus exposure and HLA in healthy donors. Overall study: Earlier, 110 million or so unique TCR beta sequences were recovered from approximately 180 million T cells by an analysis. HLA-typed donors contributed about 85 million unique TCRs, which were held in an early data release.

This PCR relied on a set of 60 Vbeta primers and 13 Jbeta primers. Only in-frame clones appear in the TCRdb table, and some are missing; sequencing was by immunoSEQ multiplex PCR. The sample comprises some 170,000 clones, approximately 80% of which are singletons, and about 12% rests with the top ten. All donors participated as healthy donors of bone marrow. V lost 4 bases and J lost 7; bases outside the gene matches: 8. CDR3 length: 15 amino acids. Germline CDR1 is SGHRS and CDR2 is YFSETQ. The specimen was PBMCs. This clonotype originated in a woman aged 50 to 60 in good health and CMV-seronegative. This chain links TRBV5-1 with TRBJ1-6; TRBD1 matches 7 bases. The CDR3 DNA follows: TGCGCCAGCAGCGCCGGCCGGGACAGAAATTCACCCCTCCACTTT. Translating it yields CASSAGRDRNSPLHF.